This TCR beta chain was obtained from a study of T cells in Graves' hyperthyroidism and ophthalmopathy. Across 18 months, stable Graves' hyperthyroidism was marked by no progression to ophthalmopathy. Trimming pared 6 bases from V and 7 bases from J, leaving 13 bases between. Germline V gene lookup returns CDR1 SGHVS and CDR2 FQNEAQ. The CDR3 is 13 amino acids. RNA transcripts served as the template for amplifying TCR beta CDR3 regions. With the HTBI primer set, the TCR CDR3 went through a first round of RT-PCR. In TCRdb, the multiplex PCR reads were re-called with MiXCR into one record per CDR3 protein. Among almost 600,000 distinct CDR3 sequences listed, roughly 46% were seen once.

The clonotype originates from a woman aged 18-30 years with Graves' hyperthyroidism. The rearrangement links TRBV7-8 to TRBJ1-5, with unresolved D. The material sequenced was peripheral blood or thyroid tissue (not recorded which). The CDR3 region is CASSPSGSQPQHF. The CDR3 DNA reads as TGTGCCAGCAGTCCCTCGGGGTCCCAGCCCCAGCATTTT.